The T cell receptor (beta chain) under discussion was sequenced for a study of identical twins. This clonotype was seen repeatedly, ten times or more. TCRdb reanalysed the 5' RACE reads using MiXCR and keeps one entry per CDR3 protein. The sample lists a few hundred thousand distinct CDR3 sequences, about 8.3% occurring once. This sample also belongs to another study, concerning yellow fever vaccine responses in identical twins.

The origin of this receptor is a woman under 30 in good health. Specimen: CD8+ T cells sorted from blood.

The CDR3 sequence: CSARWGMDTEAFF. Written as DNA, the CDR3 is TGCAGTGCTAGGTGGGGGATGGACACTGAAGCTTTCTTT. The chain employs TRBV20-1 and TRBJ1-1; D possibly corresponds to TRBD1 (5 bases). This CDR3 region has 13 residues. V lost 3 bases to trimming and J lost 3 bases, with 11 bases between them. Germline loops: CDR1 DFQATT, CDR2 SNEGSKA (reference sequence).